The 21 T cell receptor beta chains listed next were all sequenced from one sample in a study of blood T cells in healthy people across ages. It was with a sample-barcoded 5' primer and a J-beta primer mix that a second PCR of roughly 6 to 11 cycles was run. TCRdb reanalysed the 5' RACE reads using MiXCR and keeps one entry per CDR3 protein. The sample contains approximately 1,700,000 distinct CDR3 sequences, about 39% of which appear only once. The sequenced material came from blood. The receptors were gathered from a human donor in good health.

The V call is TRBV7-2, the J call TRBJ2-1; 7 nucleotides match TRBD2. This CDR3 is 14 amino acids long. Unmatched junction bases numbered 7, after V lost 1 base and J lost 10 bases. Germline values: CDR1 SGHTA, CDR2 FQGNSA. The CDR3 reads CASSLGGGSREQFF. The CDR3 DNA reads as TGTGCCAGCAGCTTAGGGGGAGGGAGCCGCGAGCAGTTCTTC.

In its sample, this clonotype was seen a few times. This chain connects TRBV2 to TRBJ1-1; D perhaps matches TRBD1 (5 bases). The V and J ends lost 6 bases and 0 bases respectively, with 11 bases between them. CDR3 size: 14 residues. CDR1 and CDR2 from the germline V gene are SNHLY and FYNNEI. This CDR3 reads CASRVRVVNTEAFF. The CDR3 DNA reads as TGTGCCAGCAGGGTCAGGGTGGTGAACACTGAAGCTTTCTTT.

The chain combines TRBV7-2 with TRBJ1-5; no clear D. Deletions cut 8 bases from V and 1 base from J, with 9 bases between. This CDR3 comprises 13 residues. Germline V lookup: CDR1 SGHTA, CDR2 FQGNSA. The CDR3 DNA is TGTGCCAGCGGCGAGATGAGCAATCAGCCCCAGCATTTT. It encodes CASGEMSNQPQHF.

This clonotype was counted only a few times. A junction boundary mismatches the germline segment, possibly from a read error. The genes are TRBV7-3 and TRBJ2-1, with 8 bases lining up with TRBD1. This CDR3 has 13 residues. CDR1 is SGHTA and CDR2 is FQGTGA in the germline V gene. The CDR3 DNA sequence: TGCGCCAGCAGCCCGTCAGGGGGCGATGAGCAGTTCTTC. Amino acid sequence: CASSPSGGDEQFF.

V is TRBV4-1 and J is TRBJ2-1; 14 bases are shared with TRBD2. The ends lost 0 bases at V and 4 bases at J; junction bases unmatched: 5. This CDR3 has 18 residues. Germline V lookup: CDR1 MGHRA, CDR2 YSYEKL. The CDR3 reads CASSQDRGTSGGYNEQFF. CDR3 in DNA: TGCGCCAGCAGCCAAGATCGGGGGACTAGCGGGGGATACAATGAGCAGTTCTTC.

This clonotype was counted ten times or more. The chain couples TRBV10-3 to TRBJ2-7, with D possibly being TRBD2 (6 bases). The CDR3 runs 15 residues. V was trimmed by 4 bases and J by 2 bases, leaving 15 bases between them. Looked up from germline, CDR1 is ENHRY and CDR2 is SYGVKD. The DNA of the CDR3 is TGTGCCATCAGTGGGGACGGAGGGATAGCCTACGAGCAGTACTTC. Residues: CAISGDGGIAYEQYF.

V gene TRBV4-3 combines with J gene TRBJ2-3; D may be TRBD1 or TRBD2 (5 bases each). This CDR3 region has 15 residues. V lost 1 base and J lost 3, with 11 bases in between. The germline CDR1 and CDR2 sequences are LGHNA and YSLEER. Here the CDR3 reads CASSQGWDGTDTQYF. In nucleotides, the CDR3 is TGCGCCAGCAGCCAAGGATGGGACGGAACAGATACGCAGTATTTT.

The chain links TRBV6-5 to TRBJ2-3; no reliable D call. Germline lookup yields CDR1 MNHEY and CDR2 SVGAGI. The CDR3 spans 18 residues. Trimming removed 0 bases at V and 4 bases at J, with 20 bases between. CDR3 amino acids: CASSYSPVWAARPDTQYF. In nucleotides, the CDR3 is TGTGCCAGCAGTTACTCCCCCGTTTGGGCGGCTCGCCCAGATACGCAGTATTTT.

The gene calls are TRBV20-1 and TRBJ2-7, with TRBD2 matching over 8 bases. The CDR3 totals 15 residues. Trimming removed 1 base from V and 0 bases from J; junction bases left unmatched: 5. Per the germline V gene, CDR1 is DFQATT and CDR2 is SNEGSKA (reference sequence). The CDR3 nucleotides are TGCAGTGCTAGAGTCGGTGCGGGGGGCTCCTACGAGCAGTACTTC. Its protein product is CSARVGAGGSYEQYF.

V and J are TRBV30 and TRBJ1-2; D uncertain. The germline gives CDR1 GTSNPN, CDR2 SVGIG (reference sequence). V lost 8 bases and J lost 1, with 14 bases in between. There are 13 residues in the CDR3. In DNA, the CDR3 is TGTGCCCGAAGTGAACAGAATAACTATGGCTACACCTTC. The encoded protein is CARSEQNNYGYTF. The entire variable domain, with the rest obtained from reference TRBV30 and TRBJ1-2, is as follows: SQTIHQWPATLVQPVGSPLSLECTVEGTSNPNLYWYRQAAGRGLQLLFYSVGIGQISSEVPQNLSASRPQDRQFILSSKKLLLSDSGFYLCARSEQNNYGYTFGSGTRLTVV.

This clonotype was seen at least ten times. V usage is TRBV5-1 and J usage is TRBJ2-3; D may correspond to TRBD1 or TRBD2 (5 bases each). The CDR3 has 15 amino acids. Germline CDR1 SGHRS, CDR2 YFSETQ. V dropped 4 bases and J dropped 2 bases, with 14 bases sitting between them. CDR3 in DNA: TGCGCCAGCAGCCCCGAGGGGCCATACACAGATACGCAGTATTTT. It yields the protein CASSPEGPYTDTQYF.

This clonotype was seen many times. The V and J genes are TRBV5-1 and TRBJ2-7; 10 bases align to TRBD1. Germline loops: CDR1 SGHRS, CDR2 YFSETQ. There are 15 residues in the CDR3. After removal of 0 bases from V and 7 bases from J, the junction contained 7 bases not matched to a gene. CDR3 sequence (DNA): TGCGCCAGCAGCTTGGATGGGACAGGGGTTTTGGAGCAGTACTTC. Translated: CASSLDGTGVLEQYF.

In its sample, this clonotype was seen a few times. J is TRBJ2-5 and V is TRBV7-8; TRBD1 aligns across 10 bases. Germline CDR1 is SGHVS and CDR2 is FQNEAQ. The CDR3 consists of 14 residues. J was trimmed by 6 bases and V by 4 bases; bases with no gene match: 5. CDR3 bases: TGTGCCAGCAGCTATCGGACAGGGGGACAGACCCAGTACTTC. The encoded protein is CASSYRTGGQTQYF.

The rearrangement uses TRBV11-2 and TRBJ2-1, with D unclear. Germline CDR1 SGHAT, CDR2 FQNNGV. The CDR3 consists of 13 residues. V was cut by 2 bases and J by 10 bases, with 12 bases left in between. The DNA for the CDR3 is TGTGCCAGCAGCTTAAGGTTTGGTTACGAGCAGTTCTTC. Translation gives CASSLRFGYEQFF.

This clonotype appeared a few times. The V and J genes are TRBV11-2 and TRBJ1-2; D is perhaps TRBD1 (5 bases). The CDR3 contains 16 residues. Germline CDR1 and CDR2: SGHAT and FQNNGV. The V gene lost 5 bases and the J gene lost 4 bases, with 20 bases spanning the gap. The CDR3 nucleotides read TGTGCCAGCAGCATACTGGGGCAGGAGGGGACCTATGGCTACACCTTC. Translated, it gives CASSILGQEGTYGYTF.

CDR3 nucleotide sequence: TGTGCCAGCAGCCCACAGGTCCTAGCTGGGGCGTTCTTC. It codes for CASSPQVLAGAFF. V gene TRBV4-2 combines with J gene TRBJ2-1; D assignment may be TRBD1 or TRBD2 (5 bases each). The germline CDR1 and CDR2 sequences are LGHNA and YNFKEQ. V was pared by 4 bases and J by 15 bases, with 19 bases between. This CDR3 is 13 amino acids long.

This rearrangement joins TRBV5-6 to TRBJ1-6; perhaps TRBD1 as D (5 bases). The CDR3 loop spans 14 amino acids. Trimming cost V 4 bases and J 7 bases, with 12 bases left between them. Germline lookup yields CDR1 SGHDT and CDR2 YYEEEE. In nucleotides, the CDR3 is TGTGCCAGCAGCACAAGACAGTTCAATTCACCCCTCCACTTT. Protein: CASSTRQFNSPLHF.

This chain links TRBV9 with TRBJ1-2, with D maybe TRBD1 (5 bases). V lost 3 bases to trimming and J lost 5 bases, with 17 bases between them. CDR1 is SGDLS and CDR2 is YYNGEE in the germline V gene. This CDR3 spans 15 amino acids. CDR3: CASSETGHRAYGYTF. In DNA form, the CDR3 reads TGTGCCAGCAGCGAGACTGGACACCGAGCGTATGGCTACACCTTC.

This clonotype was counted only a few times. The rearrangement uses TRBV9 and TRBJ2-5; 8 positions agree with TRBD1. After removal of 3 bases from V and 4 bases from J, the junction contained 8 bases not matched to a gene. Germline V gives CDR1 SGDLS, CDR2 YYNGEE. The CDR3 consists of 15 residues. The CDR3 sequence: CASSEQTGVGETQYF. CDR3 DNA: TGTGCCAGCAGCGAACAGACAGGGGTAGGAGAGACCCAGTACTTC. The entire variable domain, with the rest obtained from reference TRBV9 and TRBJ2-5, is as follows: DSGVTQTPKHLITATGQRVTLRCSPRSGDLSVYWYQQSLDQGLQFLIQYYNGEERAKGNILERFSAQQFPDLHSELNLSSLELGDSALYFCASSEQTGVGETQYFGPGTRLLVL.

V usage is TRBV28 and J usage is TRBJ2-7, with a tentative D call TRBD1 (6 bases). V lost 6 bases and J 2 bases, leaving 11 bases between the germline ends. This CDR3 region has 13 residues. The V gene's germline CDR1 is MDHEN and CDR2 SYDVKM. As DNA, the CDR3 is TGTGCCAGCAGACGGGACACCACCTACGAGCAGTACTTC. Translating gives CASRRDTTYEQYF. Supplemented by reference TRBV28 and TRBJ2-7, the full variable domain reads DVKVTQSSRYLVKRTGEKVFLECVQDMDHENMFWYRQDPGLGLRLIYFSYDVKMKEKGDIPEGYSVSREKKERFSLILESASTNQTSMYLCASRRDTTYEQYFGPGTRLTVT.

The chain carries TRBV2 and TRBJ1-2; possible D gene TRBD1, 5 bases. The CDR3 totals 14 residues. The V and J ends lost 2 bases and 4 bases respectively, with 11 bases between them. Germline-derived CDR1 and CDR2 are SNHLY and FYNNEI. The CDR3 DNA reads TGTGCCAGCAGTGAATCCGGGGCGATCTATGGCTACACCTTC. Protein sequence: CASSESGAIYGYTF.